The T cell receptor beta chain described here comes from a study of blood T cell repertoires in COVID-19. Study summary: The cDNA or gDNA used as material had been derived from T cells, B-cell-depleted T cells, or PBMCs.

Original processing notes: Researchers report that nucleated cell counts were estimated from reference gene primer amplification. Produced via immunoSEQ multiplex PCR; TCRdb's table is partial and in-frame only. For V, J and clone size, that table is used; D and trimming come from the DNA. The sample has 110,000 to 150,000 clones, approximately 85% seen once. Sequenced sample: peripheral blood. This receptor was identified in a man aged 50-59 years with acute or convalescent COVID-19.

The CDR3 region is CASSLGLAHEQYF. As DNA, the CDR3 is TGTGCCAGCAGCTTAGGACTAGCACACGAGCAGTACTTC. The chain combines TRBV11-2 with TRBJ2-7; TRBD2 agrees at 7 bases. V lost 1 base and J lost 5; bases outside the gene matches: 2. The CDR3 sequence is 13 residues long. Germline CDR1 SGHAT, CDR2 FQNNGV.